This TCR beta chain was sequenced in a study of blood T cell repertoires in COVID-19. The wider study: The United States, Italy and Spain were the sources of the acute and convalescent COVID-19 samples. T cells, B-cell-depleted T cells, or PBMCs provided the cDNA or gDNA that served as material.

The CDR3 spans 14 residues. CDR1 and CDR2 (germline): GTSNPN, SVGIG (reference sequence). V gave up 4 bases and J gave up 0 bases, with 10 bases separating them. In the source study's methods: Amplification with reference gene primers provided the estimates of nucleated cell counts. The repertoire was sequenced with immunoSEQ multiplex PCR; TCRdb's copy has only in-frame clones and lacks some. V, J and clone size were drawn from that table, and D and trimming were deduced from the DNA. The sample has 40,000 or so clones, roughly 81% seen once. This rearrangement joins TRBV30 to TRBJ1-3; no clear D gene. The specimen sequenced was peripheral blood. The sequence came from a woman in her seventies with acute or convalescent COVID-19. The CDR3 reads CAWNSRASGNTIYF. The DNA of the CDR3 is TGTGCCTGGAATTCGAGAGCCTCTGGAAACACCATATATTTT.